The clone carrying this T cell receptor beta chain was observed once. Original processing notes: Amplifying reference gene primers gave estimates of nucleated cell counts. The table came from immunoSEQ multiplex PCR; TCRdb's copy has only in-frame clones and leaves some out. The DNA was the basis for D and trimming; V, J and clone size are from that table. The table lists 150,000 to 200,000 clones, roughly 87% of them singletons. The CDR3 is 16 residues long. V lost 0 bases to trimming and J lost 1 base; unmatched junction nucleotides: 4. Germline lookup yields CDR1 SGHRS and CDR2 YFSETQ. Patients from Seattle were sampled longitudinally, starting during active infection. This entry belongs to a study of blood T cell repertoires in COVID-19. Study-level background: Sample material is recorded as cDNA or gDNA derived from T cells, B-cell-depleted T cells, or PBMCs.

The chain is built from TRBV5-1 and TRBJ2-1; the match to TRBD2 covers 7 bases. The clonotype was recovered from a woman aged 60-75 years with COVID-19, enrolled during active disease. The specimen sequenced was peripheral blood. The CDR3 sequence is CASSLAGGGSYNEQFF. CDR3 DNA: TGCGCCAGCAGCTTGGCCGGCGGGGGTTCCTACAATGAGCAGTTCTTC.